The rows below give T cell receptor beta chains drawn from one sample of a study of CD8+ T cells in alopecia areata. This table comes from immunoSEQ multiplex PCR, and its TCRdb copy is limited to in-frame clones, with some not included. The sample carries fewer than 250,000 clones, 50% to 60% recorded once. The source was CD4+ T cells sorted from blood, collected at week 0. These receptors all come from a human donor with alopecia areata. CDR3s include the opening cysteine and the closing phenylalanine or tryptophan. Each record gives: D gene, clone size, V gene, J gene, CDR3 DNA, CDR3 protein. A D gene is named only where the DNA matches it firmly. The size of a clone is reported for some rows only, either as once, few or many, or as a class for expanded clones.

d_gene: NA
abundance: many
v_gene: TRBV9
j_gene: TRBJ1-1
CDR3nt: TGTGCCAGCAGCCTAATGAACACTGAAGCTTTCTTT
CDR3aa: CASSLMNTEAFF

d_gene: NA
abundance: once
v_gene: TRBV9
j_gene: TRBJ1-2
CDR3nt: TGTGCCAGCAGCGTAGCGAGCCTTAACTATGGCTACACCTTC
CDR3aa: CASSVASLNYGYTF

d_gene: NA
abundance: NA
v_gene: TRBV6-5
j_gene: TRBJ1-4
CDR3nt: TGTGCCAGCAGCTCACAGACTCTCGGGGGGAAACTGTTTTTT
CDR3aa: CASSSQTLGGKLFF

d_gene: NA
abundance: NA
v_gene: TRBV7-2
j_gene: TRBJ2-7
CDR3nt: TGTGCCAGCAGCTTAAAAGGGGGCGAGCAGTACTTC
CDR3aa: CASSLKGGEQYF

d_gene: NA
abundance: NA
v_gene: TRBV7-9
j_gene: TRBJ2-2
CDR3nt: TGTGCCAGCGCCCACTGGAGAGACACCGGGGAGCTGTTTTTT
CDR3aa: CASAHWRDTGELFF

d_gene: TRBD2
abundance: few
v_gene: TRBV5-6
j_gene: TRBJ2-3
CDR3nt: TGTGCCAGCTTTATGCGGGGGGTTACAGATACGCAGTATTTT
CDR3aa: CASFMRGVTDTQYF

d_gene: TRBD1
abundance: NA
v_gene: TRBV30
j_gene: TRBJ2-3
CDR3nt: TGTGCCTGGAGTGGCCGACAGGGCACCACAGATACGCAGTATTTT
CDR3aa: CAWSGRQGTTDTQYF

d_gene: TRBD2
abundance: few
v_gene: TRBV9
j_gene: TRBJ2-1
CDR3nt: TGTGCCAGCAGCCCCCATGCACTAGCGGGAGGGCATGAGCAGTTCTTC
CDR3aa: CASSPHALAGGHEQFF

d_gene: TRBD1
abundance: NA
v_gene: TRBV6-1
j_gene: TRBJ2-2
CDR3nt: TGTGCCAGCACCGGGACAGGGGGCACCGGGGAGCTGTTTTTT
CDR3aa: CASTGTGGTGELFF

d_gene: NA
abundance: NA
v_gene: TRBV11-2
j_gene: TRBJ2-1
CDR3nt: TGTGCCAGCAGCTTAGACAGGGGAGCCTACAATGAGCAGTTCTTC
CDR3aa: CASSLDRGAYNEQFF

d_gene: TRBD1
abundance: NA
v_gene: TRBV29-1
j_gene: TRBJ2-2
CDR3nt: TGCAGCGCGAGGAGAGGGACAGCGAACACCGGGGAGCTGTTTTTT
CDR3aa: CSARRGTANTGELFF

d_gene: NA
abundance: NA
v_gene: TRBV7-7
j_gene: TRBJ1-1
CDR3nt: TGTGCCAGCAGCTTCAAGGTGAACACTGAAGCTTTCTTT
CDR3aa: CASSFKVNTEAFF

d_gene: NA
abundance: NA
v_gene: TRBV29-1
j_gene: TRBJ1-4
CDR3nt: TGCAGCGCCTATGATCGTGTGGGGGATGAAAAACTGTTTTTT
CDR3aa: CSAYDRVGDEKLFF

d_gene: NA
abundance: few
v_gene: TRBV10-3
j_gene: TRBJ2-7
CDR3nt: TGTGCCATCAGTGAAGAGGCCAGTGCTACTTACGAGCAGTACTTC
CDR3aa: CAISEEASATYEQYF

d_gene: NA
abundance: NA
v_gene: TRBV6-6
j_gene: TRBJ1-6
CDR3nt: TGTGCCAGCAGATACAGGGATAGTAATTCACCCCTCCACTTT
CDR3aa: CASRYRDSNSPLHF

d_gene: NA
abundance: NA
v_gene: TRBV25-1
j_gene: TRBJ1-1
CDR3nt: TGTGCCAGCAGTGAATATAGCAGGAACACTGAAGCTTTCTTT
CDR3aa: CASSEYSRNTEAFF

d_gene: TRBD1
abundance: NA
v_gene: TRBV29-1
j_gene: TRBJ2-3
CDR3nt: TGCAGCGCAGGGACAGGGGTGGATACGCAGTATTTT
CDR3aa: CSAGTGVDTQYF

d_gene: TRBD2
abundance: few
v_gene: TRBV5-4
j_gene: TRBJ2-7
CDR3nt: TGTGCCAGCAGCCGAGGATCTAGCGGGAGTTGGTACGAGCAGTACTTC
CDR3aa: CASSRGSSGSWYEQYF

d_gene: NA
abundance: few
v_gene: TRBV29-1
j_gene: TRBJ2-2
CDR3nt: TGCAGCGTGCGTGGGAGGGACACGAACACCGGGGAGCTGTTTTTT
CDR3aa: CSVRGRDTNTGELFF

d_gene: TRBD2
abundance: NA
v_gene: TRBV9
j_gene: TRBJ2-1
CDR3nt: TGTGCCAGCAGCGCAGCTGGGCTAGCGGCCAACAATGAGCAGTTCTTC
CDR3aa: CASSAAGLAANNEQFF